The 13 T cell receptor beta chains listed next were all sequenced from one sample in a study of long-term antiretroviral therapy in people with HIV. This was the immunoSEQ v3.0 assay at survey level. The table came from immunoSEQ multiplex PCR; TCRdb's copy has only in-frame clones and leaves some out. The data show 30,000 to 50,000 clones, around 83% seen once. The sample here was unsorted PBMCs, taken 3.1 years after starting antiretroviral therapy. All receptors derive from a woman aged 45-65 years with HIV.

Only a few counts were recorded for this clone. CDR3 amino acids: CASSPDRGEAFF. CDR3 bases: TGCGCCAGCAGCCCGGACAGGGGAGAGGCTTTCTTT. V usage is TRBV5-1 and J usage is TRBJ1-1, with 9 bases identical to TRBD1. V lost 4 bases, J lost 11 bases, and 6 bases stayed unmatched. CDR1 and CDR2 (germline): SGHRS, YFSETQ. The length of the CDR3 is 12 residues.

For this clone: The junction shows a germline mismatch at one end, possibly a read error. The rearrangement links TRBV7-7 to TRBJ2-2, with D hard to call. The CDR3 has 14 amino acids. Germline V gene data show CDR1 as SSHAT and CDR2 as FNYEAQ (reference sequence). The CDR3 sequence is CASSLSPSTGELFF. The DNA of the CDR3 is TGTGCTAGCAGCTTATCACCCAGCACCGGGGAGCTGTTTTTT.

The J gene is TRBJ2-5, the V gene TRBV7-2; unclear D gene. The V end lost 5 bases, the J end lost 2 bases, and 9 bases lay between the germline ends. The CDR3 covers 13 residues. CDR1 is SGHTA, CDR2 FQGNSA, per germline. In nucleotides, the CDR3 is TGTGCCAGCAGCCGCGGCAGTCAAGAGACCCAGTACTTC. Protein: CASSRGSQETQYF.

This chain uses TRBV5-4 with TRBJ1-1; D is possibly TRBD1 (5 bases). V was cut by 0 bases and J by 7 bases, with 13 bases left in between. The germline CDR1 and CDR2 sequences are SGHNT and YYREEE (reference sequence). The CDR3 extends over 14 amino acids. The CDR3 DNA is TGTGCCAGCAGCTTGGCCACGGGACCCCATGAAGCTTTCTTT. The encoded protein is CASSLATGPHEAFF.

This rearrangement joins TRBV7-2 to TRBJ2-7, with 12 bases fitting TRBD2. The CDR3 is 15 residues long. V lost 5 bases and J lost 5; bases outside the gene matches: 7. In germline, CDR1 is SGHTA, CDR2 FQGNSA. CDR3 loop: CASSPSGGAGNEQYF. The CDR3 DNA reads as TGTGCCAGCAGCCCTAGCGGGGGGGCCGGCAACGAGCAGTACTTC.

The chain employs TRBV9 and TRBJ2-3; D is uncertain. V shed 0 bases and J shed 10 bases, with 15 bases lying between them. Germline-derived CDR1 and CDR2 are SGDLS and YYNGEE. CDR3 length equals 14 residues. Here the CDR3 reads CASSVASTSRAQYF. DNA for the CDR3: TGTGCCAGCAGCGTAGCTAGTACCTCAAGGGCGCAGTATTTT.

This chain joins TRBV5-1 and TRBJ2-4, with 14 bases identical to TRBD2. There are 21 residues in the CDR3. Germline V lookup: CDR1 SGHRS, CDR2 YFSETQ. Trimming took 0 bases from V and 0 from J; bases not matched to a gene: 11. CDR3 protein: CASSLAQPGLAGEIAKNIQYF. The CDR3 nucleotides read TGCGCCAGCAGCTTGGCACAACCGGGACTAGCGGGGGAGATAGCCAAAAACATTCAGTACTTC.

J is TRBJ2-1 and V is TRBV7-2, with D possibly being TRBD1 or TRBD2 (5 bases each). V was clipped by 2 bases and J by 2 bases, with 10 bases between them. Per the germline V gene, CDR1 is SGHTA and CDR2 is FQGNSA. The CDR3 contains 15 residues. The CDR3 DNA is TGTGCCAGCAGCTTAAGTCGGGGCCCCTACAATGAGCAGTTCTTC. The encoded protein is CASSLSRGPYNEQFF.

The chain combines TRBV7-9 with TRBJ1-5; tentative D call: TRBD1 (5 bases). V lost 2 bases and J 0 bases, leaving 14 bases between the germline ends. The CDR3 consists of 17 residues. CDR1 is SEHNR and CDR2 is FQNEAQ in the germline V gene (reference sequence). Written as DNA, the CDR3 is TGTGCCAGCAGCTTATTCGCCCAGGGCTATAGCAATCAGCCCCAGCATTTT. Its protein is CASSLFAQGYSNQPQHF.

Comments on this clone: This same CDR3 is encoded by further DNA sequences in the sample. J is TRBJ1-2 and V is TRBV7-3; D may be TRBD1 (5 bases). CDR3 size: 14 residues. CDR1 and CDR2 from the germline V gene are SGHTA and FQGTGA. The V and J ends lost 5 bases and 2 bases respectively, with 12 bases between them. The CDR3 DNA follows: TGTGCCAGCAGCGAAGAGGGGCGCAACTATGGCTACACCTTC. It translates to CASSEEGRNYGYTF.

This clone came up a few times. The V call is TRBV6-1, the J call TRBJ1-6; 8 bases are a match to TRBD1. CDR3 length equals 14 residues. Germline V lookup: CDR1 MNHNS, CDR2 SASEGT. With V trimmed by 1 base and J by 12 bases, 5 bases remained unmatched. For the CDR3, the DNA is TGTGCCAGCAGTGAAGGGGGACAGGTGCTACCCCTCCACTTT. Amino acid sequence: CASSEGGQVLPLHF.

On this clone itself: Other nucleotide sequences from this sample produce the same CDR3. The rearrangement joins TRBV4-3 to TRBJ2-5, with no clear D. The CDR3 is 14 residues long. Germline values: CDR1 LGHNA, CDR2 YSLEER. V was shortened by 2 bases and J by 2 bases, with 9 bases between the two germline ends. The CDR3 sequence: CASSQSLAQETQYF. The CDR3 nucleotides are TGCGCCAGCAGCCAAAGCCTCGCTCAAGAGACCCAGTACTTC.

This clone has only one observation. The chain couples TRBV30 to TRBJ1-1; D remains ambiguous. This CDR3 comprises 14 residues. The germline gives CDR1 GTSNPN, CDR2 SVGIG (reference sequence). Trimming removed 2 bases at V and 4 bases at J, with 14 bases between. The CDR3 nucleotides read TGTGCCTGGAGTCCTATTGGACTGAGCACTGAAGCTTTCTTT. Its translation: CAWSPIGLSTEAFF.